Here is one T cell receptor beta chain with its context. The entry originates in a study of T-cell reconstitution after alpha-beta-depleted transplantation in children. It was with unique molecular identifiers that the TCRbeta library was prepared. TCRdb re-analysed the PCR reads in MiXCR, keeping a single row per CDR3 protein. The table shows 500,000 or so distinct CDR3 sequences, with 32% occurring only once. V lost 1 base, J lost 4 bases, and 16 bases lay in between. This CDR3 region has 16 residues. CDR1 is LGHNA, CDR2 YNFKEQ, per germline. This TCR was recovered from a human donor who donated a stem cell graft to a child with aplastic anemia. The gene calls are TRBV4-2 and TRBJ1-2, with a weak D call TRBD1 (6 bases). The specimen comprised PBMCs from the stem cell graft donor, sampled from the stem cell graft. The DNA for the CDR3 is TGTGCCAGCAGCCAAGGGGTAGGACAGTCGTTCTATGGCTACACCTTC. Protein product: CASSQGVGQSFYGYTF.